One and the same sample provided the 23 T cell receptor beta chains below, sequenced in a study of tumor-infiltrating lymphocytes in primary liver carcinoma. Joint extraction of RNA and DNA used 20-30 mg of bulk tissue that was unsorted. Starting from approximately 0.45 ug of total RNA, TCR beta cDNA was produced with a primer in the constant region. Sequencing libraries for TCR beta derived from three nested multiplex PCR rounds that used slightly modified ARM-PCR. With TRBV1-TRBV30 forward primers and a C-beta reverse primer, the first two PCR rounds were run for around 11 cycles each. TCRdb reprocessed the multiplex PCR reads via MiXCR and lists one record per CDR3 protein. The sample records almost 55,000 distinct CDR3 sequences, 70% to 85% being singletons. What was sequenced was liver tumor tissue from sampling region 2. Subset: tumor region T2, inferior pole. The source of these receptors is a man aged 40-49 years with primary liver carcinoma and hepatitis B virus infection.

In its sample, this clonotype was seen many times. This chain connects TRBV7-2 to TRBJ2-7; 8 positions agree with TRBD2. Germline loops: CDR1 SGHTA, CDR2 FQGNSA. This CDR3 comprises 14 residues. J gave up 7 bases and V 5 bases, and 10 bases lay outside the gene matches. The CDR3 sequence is CASSVVGLDREQYF. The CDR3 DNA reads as TGTGCCAGCAGCGTAGTGGGACTAGATAGGGAGCAGTACTTC.

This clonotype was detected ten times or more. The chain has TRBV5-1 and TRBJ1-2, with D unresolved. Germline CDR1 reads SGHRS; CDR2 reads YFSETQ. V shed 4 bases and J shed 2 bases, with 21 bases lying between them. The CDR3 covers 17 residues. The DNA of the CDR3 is TGCGCCAGCAGCCCAGGATGGCGGACGGACCCAAACTATGGCTACACCTTC. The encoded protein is CASSPGWRTDPNYGYTF.

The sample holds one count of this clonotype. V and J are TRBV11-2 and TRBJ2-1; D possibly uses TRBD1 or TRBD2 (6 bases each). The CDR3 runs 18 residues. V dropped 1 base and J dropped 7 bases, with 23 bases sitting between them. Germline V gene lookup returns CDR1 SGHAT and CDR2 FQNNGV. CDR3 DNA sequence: TGTGCCAGCAGCTTAGGGTGGGGGGTGGGACAATTTAGTAATGAGCAGTTCTTC. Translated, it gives CASSLGWGVGQFSNEQFF.

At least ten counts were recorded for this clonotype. CDR3 region: CASSSRQGSYNEQFF. In DNA form, the CDR3 reads TGCGCCAGCAGCTCCAGACAGGGCTCCTACAATGAGCAGTTCTTC. The chain links TRBV5-1 to TRBJ2-1; 7 nucleotides align to TRBD1. Trimming at V came to 3 bases and at J to 0 bases, leaving 3 bases not matched to a gene. Germline V gene data show CDR1 as SGHRS and CDR2 as YFSETQ. The CDR3 spans 15 residues.

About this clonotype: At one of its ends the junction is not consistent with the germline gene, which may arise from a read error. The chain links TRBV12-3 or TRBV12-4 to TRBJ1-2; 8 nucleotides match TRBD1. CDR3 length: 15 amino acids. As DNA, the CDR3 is TGTACCAGCAGTTTAAGGGACAGGCCCTTCTACGGCTACATCTTC. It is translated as CTSSLRDRPFYGYIF.

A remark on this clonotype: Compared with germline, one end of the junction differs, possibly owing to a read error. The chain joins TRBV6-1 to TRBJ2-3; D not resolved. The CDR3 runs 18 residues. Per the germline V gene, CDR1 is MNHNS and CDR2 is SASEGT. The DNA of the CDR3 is TGTGCCAGCAGTGAACCAGCTAACGGACCGTATAGCACAGACACGCAGTATTTT. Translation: CASSEPANGPYSTDTQYF.

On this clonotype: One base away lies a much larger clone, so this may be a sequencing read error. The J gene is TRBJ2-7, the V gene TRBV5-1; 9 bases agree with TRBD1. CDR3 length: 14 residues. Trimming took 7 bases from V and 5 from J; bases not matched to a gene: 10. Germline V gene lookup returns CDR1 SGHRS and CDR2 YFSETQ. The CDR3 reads CASGSGTGLHEQYF. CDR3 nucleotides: TGCGCCAGCGGCTCCGGGACAGGGTTACACGAGCAGTACTTC.

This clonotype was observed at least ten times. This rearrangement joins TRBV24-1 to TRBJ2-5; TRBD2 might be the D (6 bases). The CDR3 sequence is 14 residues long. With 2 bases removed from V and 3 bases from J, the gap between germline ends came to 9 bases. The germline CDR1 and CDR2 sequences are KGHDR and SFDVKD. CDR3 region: CATSDSGTEETQYF. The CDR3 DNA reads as TGTGCCACCAGTGATTCGGGGACTGAAGAGACCCAGTACTTC.

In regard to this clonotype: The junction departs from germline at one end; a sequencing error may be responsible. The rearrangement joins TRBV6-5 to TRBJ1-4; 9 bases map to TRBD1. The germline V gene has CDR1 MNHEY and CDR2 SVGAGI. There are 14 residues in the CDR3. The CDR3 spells CASRTGGGDEKLGF. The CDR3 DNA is TGTGCCAGCAGAACAGGGGGCGGTGATGAAAAACTGGGTTTT.

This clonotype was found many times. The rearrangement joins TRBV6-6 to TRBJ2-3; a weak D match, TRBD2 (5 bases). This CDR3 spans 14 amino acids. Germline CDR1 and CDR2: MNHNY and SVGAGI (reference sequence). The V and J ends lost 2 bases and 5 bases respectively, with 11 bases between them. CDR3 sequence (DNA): TGTGCCAGCAGTTACGCCGGGATAGGAGATACGCAGTATTTT. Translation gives CASSYAGIGDTQYF.

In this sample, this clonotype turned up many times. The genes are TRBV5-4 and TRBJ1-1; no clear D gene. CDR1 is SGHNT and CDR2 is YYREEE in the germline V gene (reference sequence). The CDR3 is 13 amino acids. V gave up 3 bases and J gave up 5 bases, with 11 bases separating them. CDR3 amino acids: CASSSPDRTEAFF. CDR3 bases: TGTGCCAGCAGCTCCCCAGACCGTACTGAAGCTTTCTTT.

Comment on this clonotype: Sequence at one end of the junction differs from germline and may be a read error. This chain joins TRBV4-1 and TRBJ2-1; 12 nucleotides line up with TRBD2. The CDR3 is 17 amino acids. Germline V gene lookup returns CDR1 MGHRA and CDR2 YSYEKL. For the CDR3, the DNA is TGCGCCAGCAGCCACCCCGGACTAGCGGGATACTACGATGAGCAGTTCTTC. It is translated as CASSHPGLAGYYDEQFF.

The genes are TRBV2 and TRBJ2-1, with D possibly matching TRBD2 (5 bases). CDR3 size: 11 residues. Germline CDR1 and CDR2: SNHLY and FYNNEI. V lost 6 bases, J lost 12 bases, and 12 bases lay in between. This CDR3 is CASRRRGRQFF. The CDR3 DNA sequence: TGTGCCAGCAGGAGGCGAGGGAGGCAGTTCTTC.

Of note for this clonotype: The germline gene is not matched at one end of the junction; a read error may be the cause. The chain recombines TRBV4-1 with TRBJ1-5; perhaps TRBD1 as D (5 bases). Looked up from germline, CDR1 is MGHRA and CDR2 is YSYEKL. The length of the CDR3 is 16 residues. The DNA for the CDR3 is TGCGCCAACAGCTTACGCCAGGGTATAGGGCATCAGCCCCAGCTTTTT. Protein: CANSLRQGIGHQPQLF.

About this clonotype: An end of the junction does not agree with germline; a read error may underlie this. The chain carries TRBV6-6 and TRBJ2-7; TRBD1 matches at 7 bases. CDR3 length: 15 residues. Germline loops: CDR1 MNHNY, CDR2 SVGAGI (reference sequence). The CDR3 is CVSSYPIGGYDEQYF. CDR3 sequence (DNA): TGTGTCAGCAGTTACCCGATAGGGGGCTATGACGAGCAGTACTTC.

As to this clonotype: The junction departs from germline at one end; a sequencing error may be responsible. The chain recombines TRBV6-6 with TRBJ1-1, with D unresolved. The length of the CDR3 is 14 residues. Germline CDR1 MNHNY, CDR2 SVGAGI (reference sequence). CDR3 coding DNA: TGTGCCAACAGTTACTCGATTGCGATCACTGAAGCTTTCTTT. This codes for CANSYSIAITEAFF.

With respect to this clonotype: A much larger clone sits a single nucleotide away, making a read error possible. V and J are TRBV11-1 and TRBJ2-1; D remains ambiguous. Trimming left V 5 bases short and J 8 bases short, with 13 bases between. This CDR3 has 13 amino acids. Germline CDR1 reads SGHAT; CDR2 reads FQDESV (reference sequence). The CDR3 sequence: CASSLSEIHEQFF. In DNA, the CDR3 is TGTGCCAGCAGCCTTTCTGAAATCCATGAGCAGTTCTTC.

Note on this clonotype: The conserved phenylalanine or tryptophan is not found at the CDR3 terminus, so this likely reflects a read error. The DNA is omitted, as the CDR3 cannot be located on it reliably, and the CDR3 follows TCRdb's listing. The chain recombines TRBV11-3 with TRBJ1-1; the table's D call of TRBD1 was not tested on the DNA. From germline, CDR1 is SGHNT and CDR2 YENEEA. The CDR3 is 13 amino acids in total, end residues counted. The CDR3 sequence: CASSLAGGTETFL.

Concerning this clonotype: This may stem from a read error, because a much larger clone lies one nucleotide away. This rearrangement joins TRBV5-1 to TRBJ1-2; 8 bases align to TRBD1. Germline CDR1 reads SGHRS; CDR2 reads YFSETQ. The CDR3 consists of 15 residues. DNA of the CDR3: TGCGCCAGCAGCTTGGAAAGACAGGGGTACTATGACTACACCTTC. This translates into CASSLERQGYYDYTF.

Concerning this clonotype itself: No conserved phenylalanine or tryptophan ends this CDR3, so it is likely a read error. The CDR3 region has the DNA TGTGCCAGGAGCTTTAGCAGCGGGGAGCTGTTTCTT. It codes for CARSFSSGELFL. The J gene is TRBJ2-2, the V gene TRBV7-9; D not certain. The germline gives CDR1 SEHNR, CDR2 FQNEAQ (reference sequence). The CDR3 has 12 amino acids.

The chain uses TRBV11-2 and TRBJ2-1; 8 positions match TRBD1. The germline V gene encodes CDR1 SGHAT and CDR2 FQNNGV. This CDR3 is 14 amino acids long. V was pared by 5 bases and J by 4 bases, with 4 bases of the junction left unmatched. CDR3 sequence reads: CASSVTGVYNEQFF. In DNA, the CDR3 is TGTGCCAGCAGCGTGACAGGGGTTTACAATGAGCAGTTCTTC.

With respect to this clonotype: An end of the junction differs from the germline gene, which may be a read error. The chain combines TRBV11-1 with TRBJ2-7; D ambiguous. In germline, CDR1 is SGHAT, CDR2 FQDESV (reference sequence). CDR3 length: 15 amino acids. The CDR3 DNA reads TGTGCTAGCAGCTTCGACGGACGGTTCTCCTACGAGCAGTATTTC. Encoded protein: CASSFDGRFSYEQYF.

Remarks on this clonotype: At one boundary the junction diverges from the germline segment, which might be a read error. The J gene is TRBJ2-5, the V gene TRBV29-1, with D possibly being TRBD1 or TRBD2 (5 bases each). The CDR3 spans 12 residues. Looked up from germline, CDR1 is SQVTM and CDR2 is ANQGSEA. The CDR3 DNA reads TGCAGCGTTGAAACAGTAGGGGAGACCCTGTACTTC. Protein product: CSVETVGETLYF.